This T cell receptor (beta chain) is from a study of OX40 agonist ivuxolimab in advanced cancers. Sequencing was performed with immunoSEQ multiplex PCR; in TCRdb, only in-frame clones are kept and a portion is missing. The repertoire includes 90,000 to 95,000 clones, more than 70% of them detected once, and roughly 4% sits in the top ten. This receptor was obtained from an adult with an advanced solid tumor such as melanoma, head and neck, liver or kidney cancer. The material was CD4+ or CD8+ T cells sorted from blood, obtained in a trial of the OX40 agonist ivuxolimab.

The CDR3 here is CASSSSGTTGELFF. DNA of the CDR3: TGTGCCAGTAGTAGTAGCGGGACTACCGGGGAGCTGTTTTTT. This chain uses TRBV19 with TRBJ2-2; 8 nucleotides match TRBD2. The germline gives CDR1 LNHDA, CDR2 SQIVND (reference sequence). This CDR3 is 14 amino acids long. V trimming: 4 bases; J trimming: 5 bases; junction bases outside the gene matches: 3.